The T cell receptor (beta chain) under discussion was sequenced for a study of tumor-infiltrating lymphocytes in primary liver carcinoma. Study-wide background: Patients, male and female, were 30 to 69 years old.

Priming with a constant-region primer yielded TCR beta cDNA from about 500 ng total RNA. ARM-PCR, slightly modified, supplied the TCR beta libraries through three nested multiplex PCR rounds. TCRdb ran MiXCR on the multiplex PCR reads and lists one entry per CDR3 protein. The sample includes some 320,000 distinct CDR3 sequences, 65% of them seen just once. This clonotype was detected ten times or more. Mismatch with germline at one junction end may stem from a read error. They got blood RNA out of unsorted whole blood and also pulled out germline DNA. The TCR was taken from a man aged 40-49 years with primary liver carcinoma and hepatitis B virus infection. The sample was peripheral blood.

The CDR3 sequence: CASSYGGKQPQHF. The CDR3 nucleotides are TGTGCCAGCAGTTACGGGGGCAAACAGCCCCAGCATTTT. The rearrangement joins TRBV6-5 to TRBJ1-5, with D possibly matching TRBD1 (6 bases). Germline V CDR1 and CDR2: MNHEY, SVGAGI. The CDR3 length is 13 residues.